Only one count was recorded for the clone carrying this T cell receptor (beta chain). The antigen remains unidentified. Possible read error: a much larger clone is one base away. A primer in the constant region served to generate TCR beta cDNA from 500 to 600 ng of total RNA. Libraries for TCR beta were built through three nested multiplex PCR rounds, which together made up a slightly modified ARM-PCR procedure. Amplification in the first two PCR rounds was performed using TRBV1-TRBV30 forward primers and a C-beta reverse primer for 10 cycles each. TCRdb re-derived calls from the multiplex PCR reads in MiXCR, one entry per CDR3 protein. Of 50,000 to 70,000 distinct CDR3 sequences in the sample, around 64% were seen once. The sample comes from a study of tumor-infiltrating lymphocytes in primary liver carcinoma. Turning to the study itself: The tumors, T1-T3 N0M0 lesions, were roughly 4 to 10 cm across. Study observations and caveats: Tumor-adjacent and tumor-blood pairs overlapped less than tumor region pairs did.

The germline V gene encodes CDR1 SGHAT and CDR2 FQDESV (reference sequence). There are 19 residues in the CDR3. Co-extraction yielded RNA and DNA from 20-30 mg of unsorted bulk tissue. Each participant had primary liver carcinoma, and surgical resection was the treatment. Every tumor sample had over 85% viable tumor cells. The sequenced material came from liver tumor tissue from sampling region 2. Documented subset: tumor region T2, inferior pole. This sequence joins TRBV11-1 and TRBJ2-3; D tentatively fits TRBD1 or TRBD2 (5 bases each). This TCR was recovered from a man between 40 and 49 years old with primary liver carcinoma and hepatitis B virus infection. CDR3 in amino acids: CDSSSGGSSVGAHTDTQYF. Written as DNA, the CDR3 is TGTGACAGCAGCTCTGGGGGAAGCTCTGTTGGAGCCCACACAGATACGCAGTATTTT.